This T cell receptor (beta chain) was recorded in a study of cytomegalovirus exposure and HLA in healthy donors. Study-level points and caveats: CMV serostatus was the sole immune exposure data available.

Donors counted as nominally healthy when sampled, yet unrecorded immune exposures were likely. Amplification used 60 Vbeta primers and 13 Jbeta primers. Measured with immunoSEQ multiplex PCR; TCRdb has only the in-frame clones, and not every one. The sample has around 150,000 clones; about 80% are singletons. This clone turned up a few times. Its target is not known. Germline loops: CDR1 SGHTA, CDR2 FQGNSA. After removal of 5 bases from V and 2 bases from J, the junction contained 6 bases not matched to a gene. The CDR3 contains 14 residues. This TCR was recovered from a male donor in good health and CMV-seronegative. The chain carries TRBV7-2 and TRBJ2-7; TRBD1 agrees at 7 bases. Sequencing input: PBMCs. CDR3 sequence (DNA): TGTGCCAGCAGCGCCAGACAGGGCACCTACGAGCAGTACTTC. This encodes CASSARQGTYEQYF.